The 20 T cell receptor beta chains listed next were all sequenced from one sample in a study of T cell responses to AZD1222 COVID-19 vaccine. The assay was immunoSEQ multiplex PCR, and TCRdb's table has in-frame clones only and misses some. This table holds about 140,000 clones, 90% found once. Here the sequenced sample was peripheral blood, taken on day 0 of AZD1222 vaccination. The receptor set was obtained from an adult in good health.

Comment on this clone: The sample has other DNA sequences that encode this CDR3 too. V and J are TRBV9 and TRBJ1-1; 7 nucleotides agree with TRBD1. CDR3 length: 14 residues. Losses at the gene ends were 0 bases for V and 3 bases for J; bases not matched to a gene: 2. Germline lookup yields CDR1 SGDLS and CDR2 YYNGEE. The CDR3 loop reads CASSVAGGDTEAFF. CDR3 nucleotides: TGTGCCAGCAGCGTAGCAGGGGGAGACACTGAAGCTTTCTTT.

This clone was found once. The V and J genes are TRBV7-2 and TRBJ2-3; 15 nucleotides match TRBD2. The CDR3 is 19 amino acids. V dropped 5 bases and J dropped 0; count of bases not matched to a gene: 9. Germline CDR1 SGHTA, CDR2 FQGNSA. The CDR3 bases are TGTGCCAGCAGCAAAGCGGGACTAGCGGGGGGCCCTAGCACAGATACGCAGTATTTT. Translation: CASSKAGLAGGPSTDTQYF. Supplemented by reference TRBV7-2 and TRBJ2-3, the full variable domain reads GAGVSQSPSNKVTEKGKDVELRCDPISGHTALYWYRQSLGQGLEFLIYFQGNSAPDKSGLPSDRFSAERTGGSVSTLTIQRTQQEDSAVYLCASSKAGLAGGPSTDTQYFGPGTRLTVL.

The rearrangement links TRBV7-8 to TRBJ2-1; 11 nucleotides align to TRBD2. J gave up 7 bases and V 0 bases, and 14 bases lay outside the gene matches. The CDR3 runs 19 residues. The V gene's germline CDR1 is SGHVS and CDR2 FQNEAQ. The CDR3 nucleotides read TGTGCCAGCAGCTTAGCGCATCGGGCCTTAGCGGGAGGGGTAAATGAGCAGTTCTTC. Its protein is CASSLAHRALAGGVNEQFF.

This rearrangement joins TRBV12-3 or TRBV12-4 to TRBJ2-5; D might be TRBD2 (6 bases). V shed 3 bases and J shed 5 bases, with 10 bases lying between them. The CDR3 consists of 13 residues. The CDR3 bases are TGTGCCAGCAGTTTGGCGGGGACTGAGACCCAGTACTTC. This sequence encodes CASSLAGTETQYF.

This sequence joins TRBV11-3 and TRBJ1-1; perhaps TRBD1 as D (5 bases). CDR1 and CDR2 (germline): SGHNT, YENEEA. Trimming cost V 1 base and J 2 bases, with 11 bases left between them. This CDR3 has 15 residues. The CDR3 region has the DNA TGTGCCAGCAGCTTAGTTCAGGGTGGAAACACTGAAGCTTTCTTT. Amino acid sequence: CASSLVQGGNTEAFF.

The chain uses TRBV9 and TRBJ2-3; the D is unclear. The CDR3 is 15 residues long. With 0 bases removed from V and 0 bases from J, the gap between germline ends came to 8 bases. CDR1 is SGDLS, CDR2 YYNGEE, per germline. CDR3 sequence reads: CASSVGITSTDTQYF. Here the CDR3 DNA reads TGTGCCAGCAGCGTAGGGATAACTAGCACAGATACGCAGTATTTT.

The rearrangement links TRBV4-1 to TRBJ2-3, with TRBD1 as a possible D gene (6 bases). This CDR3 region has 17 residues. From germline, CDR1 is MGHRA and CDR2 YSYEKL. V was trimmed by 0 bases and J by 1 base, leaving 14 bases between them. The CDR3 nucleotides read TGCGCCAGCAGCCAAGAGGGTCCAGGGGCGGGCACAGATACGCAGTATTTT. Translation gives CASSQEGPGAGTDTQYF.

V and J are TRBV7-3 and TRBJ2-7; the match to TRBD1 covers 8 bases. The CDR3 totals 14 residues. Unmatched junction bases numbered 2, after V lost 2 bases and J lost 2 bases. CDR1 and CDR2 (germline): SGHTA, FQGTGA. CDR3 protein: CASSLGQGTYEQYF. CDR3 DNA sequence: TGTGCCAGCAGCTTAGGACAGGGTACCTACGAGCAGTACTTC.

The chain combines TRBV30 with TRBJ1-6; D gene ambiguous. Trimming removed 8 bases from V and 5 bases from J, with 13 bases in between. CDR3 length: 13 amino acids. Germline V lookup: CDR1 GTSNPN, CDR2 SVGIG (reference sequence). For the CDR3, the DNA is TGTGCCCGGGCCGCGGAAGATAATTCACCCCTCCACTTT. It specifies CARAAEDNSPLHF.

V gene TRBV24-1 combines with J gene TRBJ2-2, with 11 bases that match TRBD1. V shed 6 bases and J 6 bases; nucleotides not matched to a gene: 11. Germline CDR1 is KGHDR and CDR2 is SFDVKD. This CDR3 region has 17 residues. The chain's CDR3 is CATSRTGGAGRPGELFF. The CDR3 DNA reads TGTGCCACCAGTCGGACAGGGGGCGCGGGTAGACCCGGGGAGCTGTTTTTT.

CDR3 protein: CASSAGSLIAKNIQYF. The CDR3 DNA reads TGTGCCAGCAGTGCGGGCAGTCTAATAGCCAAAAACATTCAGTACTTC. The rearrangement uses TRBV27 and TRBJ2-4, with a weak D call TRBD2 (5 bases). CDR3 length: 16 amino acids. CDR1 MNHEY and CDR2 SMNVEV come from the germline V gene (reference sequence). Between the trimmed V and J ends, which lost 5 bases and 0 bases, there was a span of 14 bases.

This clone was observed once. J is TRBJ2-3 and V is TRBV10-3; TRBD1 or TRBD2 may be the D gene (5 bases each). Germline V gene data show CDR1 as ENHRY and CDR2 as SYGVKD. The CDR3 has 16 amino acids. V lost 3 bases and J lost 0, with 13 bases in between. This CDR3 is CAISDPGWDSTDTQYF. The CDR3 region has the DNA TGTGCCATCAGTGACCCGGGTTGGGACAGCACAGATACGCAGTATTTT.

CDR3 sequence reads: CASAIGGYNSPLHF. As DNA, the CDR3 is TGTGCCAGTGCCATAGGAGGATATAATTCACCCCTCCACTTT. The chain recombines TRBV19 with TRBJ1-6, with D hard to call. Trimming pared 8 bases from V and 4 bases from J, leaving 12 bases between. The CDR3 has 14 residues. Germline-derived CDR1 and CDR2 are LNHDA and SQIVND (reference sequence).

The chain joins TRBV19 to TRBJ1-5; D is undetermined. V lost 2 bases, J lost 3 bases, and 14 bases lay in between. This CDR3 spans 16 amino acids. Per the germline V gene, CDR1 is LNHDA and CDR2 is SQIVND (reference sequence). CDR3 amino acids: CASSITLKGDNQPQHF. CDR3 sequence (DNA): TGTGCCAGTAGTATAACCTTAAAGGGTGACAATCAGCCCCAGCATTTT.

V usage is TRBV7-9 and J usage is TRBJ1-3; D is unresolved. The V gene lost 7 bases and the J gene lost 0 bases, with 13 bases spanning the gap. The CDR3 spans 15 residues. Per the germline V gene, CDR1 is SEHNR and CDR2 is FQNEAQ (reference sequence). In DNA, the CDR3 is TGTGCCAGCACCAATTTCCAGAGCTCTGGAAACACCATATATTTT. It yields the protein CASTNFQSSGNTIYF.

The chain has TRBV19 and TRBJ1-1, with D maybe TRBD1 (6 bases). Germline V gene lookup returns CDR1 LNHDA and CDR2 SQIVND (reference sequence). This CDR3 is 11 amino acids long. Trimming left V 9 bases short and J 7 bases short, with 12 bases between. The CDR3 reads CASLGGLEAFF. The DNA for the CDR3 is TGTGCCAGCCTGGGGGGCCTTGAAGCTTTCTTT. Variable domain in full (rest from reference TRBV19 and TRBJ1-1): DGGITQSPKYLFRKEGQNVTLSCEQNLNHDAMYWYRQDPGQGLRLIYYSQIVNDFQKGDIAEGYSVSREKKESFPLTVTSAQKNPTAFYLCASLGGLEAFFGQGTRLTVV.

The genes are TRBV10-3 and TRBJ2-5; unclear D gene. Looked up from germline, CDR1 is ENHRY and CDR2 is SYGVKD. With 0 bases removed from V and 5 bases from J, the gap between germline ends came to 4 bases. This CDR3 is built from 12 residues. CDR3 DNA sequence: TGTGCCATCAGTGAGTCCAGGGAGACCCAGTACTTC. Translation: CAISESRETQYF.

The V gene is TRBV7-3, the J gene TRBJ2-1; D ambiguous. Germline V lookup: CDR1 SGHTA, CDR2 FQGTGA. Trimming took off 5 bases at V and 7 bases at J, with 21 bases between the two ends. The CDR3 spans 16 residues. The CDR3 loop reads CASSIAWSASINEQFF. Here the CDR3 DNA reads TGTGCCAGCAGCATTGCTTGGAGCGCCTCTATAAATGAGCAGTTCTTC.

The rearrangement links TRBV28 to TRBJ1-2; D uncertain. Trimming stripped 8 bases from V and 3 bases from J, with 13 bases between. The germline V gene has CDR1 MDHEN and CDR2 SYDVKM. This CDR3 has 13 amino acids. The CDR3 bases are TGTGCCAGCGCTGCGTGGACGGACTATGGCTACACCTTC. Its protein is CASAAWTDYGYTF.

The chain links TRBV3-1 (or the pseudogene TRBV3-2) to TRBJ2-7, with 8 bases aligning to TRBD2. CDR3 length: 18 amino acids. V shed 1 base and J 6 bases; nucleotides not matched to a gene: 17. Germline assignment: CDR1 LGHDT and CDR2 YNNKEL (reference sequence). The CDR3 reads CASSQAPGGSARGGEQYF. The DNA for the CDR3 is TGTGCCAGCAGCCAAGCGCCTGGCGGGAGCGCCCGGGGGGGCGAGCAGTACTTC.